The subject of this entry is one TCR beta chain. This sample is part of a study of blood T cell repertoires in COVID-19. Study-level background: From T cells, B-cell-depleted T cells, or PBMCs came the material, which was cDNA or gDNA.

Original processing notes: Counts of nucleated cells, estimated from reference gene primer amplification, were obtained. Here immunoSEQ multiplex PCR was the method, and the copy in TCRdb shows in-frame clones only, minus some. V and J calls and clone size are given by that table; D and trimming were obtained from the DNA. The table records around 200,000 clones, around 82% of them present only once. Per the germline V gene, CDR1 is LNHDA and CDR2 is SQIVND (reference sequence). V was clipped by 5 bases and J by 3 bases; unmatched bases: 8. The length of the CDR3 is 15 residues. The clonotype originates from a man aged 35-49 years with active or convalescent COVID-19. Input material: peripheral blood. This chain connects TRBV19 to TRBJ2-5; 8 nucleotides agree with TRBD1. CDR3 in amino acids: CASSPGTGGKETQYF. For the CDR3, the DNA is TGTGCCAGTAGTCCGGGGACAGGAGGGAAAGAGACCCAGTACTTC.